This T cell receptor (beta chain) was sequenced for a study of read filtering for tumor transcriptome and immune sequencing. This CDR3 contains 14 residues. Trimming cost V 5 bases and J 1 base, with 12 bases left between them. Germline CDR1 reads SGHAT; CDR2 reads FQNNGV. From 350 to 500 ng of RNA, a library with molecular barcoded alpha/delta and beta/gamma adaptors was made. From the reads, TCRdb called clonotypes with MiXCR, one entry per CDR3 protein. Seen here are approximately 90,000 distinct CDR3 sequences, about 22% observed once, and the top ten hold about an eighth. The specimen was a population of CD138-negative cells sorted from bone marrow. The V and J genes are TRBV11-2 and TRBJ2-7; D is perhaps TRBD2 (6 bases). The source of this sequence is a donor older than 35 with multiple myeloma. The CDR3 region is CASSTGGASYEQYF. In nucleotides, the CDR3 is TGTGCCAGCAGCACCGGGGGTGCTTCCTACGAGCAGTACTTC.